The following is a T cell receptor beta chain sequence with its context. The repertoire was sequenced with immunoSEQ multiplex PCR; TCRdb's copy has only in-frame clones and lacks some. In the table there are more than 250,000 clones, roughly nine tenths of which are singletons. The CDR3 runs 12 residues. Trimming removed 5 bases from V and 8 bases from J, with 12 bases in between. Per the germline V gene, CDR1 is SEHNR and CDR2 is FQNEAQ (reference sequence). The record originates from a study of blood T cell repertoires in COVID-19. Participants' reported clinical history set cohort assignment. Cohort 3 recovery required two negative PCRs, clearance, or symptom resolution.

V is TRBV7-9 and J is TRBJ1-2; D remains ambiguous. Sequencing was carried out using PBMCs or T cells enriched from blood (not recorded which). The sequence was collected from a woman in her thirties or forties who had recovered from COVID-19. CDR3 DNA sequence: TGTGCCAGCAGCCGGTCGGAGGAGGGCTACACCTTC. Amino acids: CASSRSEEGYTF.